This record covers a single TCR beta chain. Its target is not known. Unique molecular identifiers were added to individual cDNA molecules. Each CDR3 protein is one row after TCRdb ran MiXCR on the 5' RACE reads. The sample lists about 76,000 distinct CDR3 sequences; approximately 12% were seen once. CDR3 length: 13 amino acids. The germline V gene has CDR1 MNHEY and CDR2 SMNVEV (reference sequence). V lost 3 bases and J lost 3, with 9 bases in between. The data originate from a study of early T cells in non-severe SARS-CoV-2 infection. Study-wide results and caveats: Anti-spike CD8 responses were favored by VDJdb matching, which missed private and CD4 specificities.

The clonotype originates from an adult who was a healthcare worker with PCR-confirmed SARS-CoV-2 infection or an uninfected control (not recorded which). The sequencing input was whole blood. This chain links TRBV27 with TRBJ2-7; D gene unclear. CDR3 loop: CASSFAGFYEQYF. In DNA form, the CDR3 reads TGTGCCAGCAGTTTCGCAGGTTTCTACGAGCAGTACTTC.